Listed below are T cell receptor beta chains from one sample, sequenced in a study of T cells after yellow fever vaccination. Each CDR3 protein gets one entry after TCRdb re-called the 5' RACE reads with MiXCR. The repertoire has about 340,000 distinct CDR3 sequences, 8.7% of them found once; the top ten carry approximately 19%. The material sequenced was PBMCs, taken on the day of the first yellow fever vaccination. The receptor set was obtained from a man aged 18 to 30 who received the YFV17D yellow fever vaccine. Both conserved end residues are part of each CDR3. D genes are given only for firm matches. Clone size is shown for a subset of rows, as once, few, many or a class of expanded clone.

d_call clone_size j_call v_call cdr3_nt cdr3_aa
- - TRBJ1-6 TRBV7-8 TGTGCCAGCAGCTTAGCGATGAGAAGGACCTCCAATTCACCCCTCCACTTT CASSLAMRRTSNSPLHF
TRBD1 few TRBJ1-2 TRBV14 TGTGCCAGCAGCCCGCGACAGGGGAATGGCTACACCTTC CASSPRQGNGYTF
TRBD2 few TRBJ2-3 TRBV4-2 TGTGCCAGCAGCCAAGTGGCGGGGGGGCATTTAGATACGCAGTATTTT CASSQVAGGHLDTQYF
TRBD1 few TRBJ2-7 TRBV5-5 TGTGCCAGCAGCTTCACCGGGACAGCGACTTACGAGCAGTACTTC CASSFTGTATYEQYF
TRBD2 few TRBJ2-5 TRBV5-1 TGCGCCAGCAGCTTGGCCCCTAGCGGGGGGGCTGGGGAGACCCAGTACTTC CASSLAPSGGAGETQYF
- many TRBJ2-3 TRBV5-1 TGCGCCAGCAACCCACAAGGGGGGTCGCGCACAGATACGCAGTATTTT CASNPQGGSRTDTQYF
- - TRBJ2-1 TRBV19 TGTGCCAGTAGTGTTTCTCCGGGGGGCCCCTACAATGAGCAGTTCTTC CASSVSPGGPYNEQFF
TRBD1 - TRBJ1-6 TRBV6-5 TGTGCCAGCAGTTACTCGTCCCAGGGGGCGAGCTCCTATAATTCACCCCTCCACTTT CASSYSSQGASSYNSPLHF
TRBD2 - TRBJ2-3 TRBV12-3/TRBV12-4 TGTGCCAGCAGTACTCGGGGTAGCGGGGGGGATACGCAGTATTTT CASSTRGSGGDTQYF
- few TRBJ1-2 TRBV6-5 TGTGCCAGCAGTTCAGCGGGACGTACGTATGGCTACACCTTC CASSSAGRTYGYTF
- many TRBJ2-5 TRBV29-1 TGCAGCGTTGTCGGAGGGGCCGGAGAGACCCAGTACTTC CSVVGGAGETQYF
- many TRBJ2-1 TRBV7-2 TGCGCCAGCAGCTTGGGGGCCTACAATGAGCAGTTCTTC CASSLGAYNEQFF
- few TRBJ1-1 TRBV28 TGTGCCAGCAGTTCCCTTGGAGGGGCGGACACTGAAGCTTTCTTT CASSSLGGADTEAFF
TRBD1 - TRBJ2-7 TRBV7-6 TGTGCCAGCAGTAACCCTCTTAGACAGGGCGAGAGCTCCTACGAGCAGTACTTC CASSNPLRQGESSYEQYF
- - TRBJ1-5 TRBV7-2 TGTGCCAGCAGCTTAACAACAGGCAGGCAGCCCCAGCATTTT CASSLTTGRQPQHF
- few TRBJ1-6 TRBV30 TGTGCCTGGAGGACAGGCAATAATTCACCCCTCCACTTT CAWRTGNNSPLHF
- - TRBJ1-6 TRBV14 TGTGCCAGCAGCCAAGGAGGGCGGTCCCACTTT CASSQGGRSHF
- few TRBJ2-7 TRBV5-6 TGTGCCAGCAGCTTGGGGCTAGCGAACCTTTACGAGCAGTACTTC CASSLGLANLYEQYF
TRBD2 - TRBJ2-1 TRBV4-3 TGCGCCAGCAGCCAAGAGTACCTAGCGGGGGCCCACTACAATGAGCAGTTCTTC CASSQEYLAGAHYNEQFF
- - TRBJ1-1 TRBV25-1 TGTGCCAGCAGTGACCCCGGGGGGGTGAACACTGAAGCTTTCTTT CASSDPGGVNTEAFF
- few TRBJ2-3 TRBV24-1 TGTGCCACCAGTGATCCCGGGACCCATACGCAGTATTTT CATSDPGTHTQYF
- - TRBJ2-1 TRBV7-9 TGTGCCAGCACCTCCCCTATCCCCAATGAGCAGTTCTTC CASTSPIPNEQFF
TRBD1 - TRBJ2-3 TRBV27 TGTGCCAGCAGTTCACAGGGGATGACAGATACGCAGTATTTT CASSSQGMTDTQYF
- - TRBJ2-2 TRBV12-3/TRBV12-4 TGTGCCAGCAGGAGGAGGACGAACACCGGGGAGCTGTTTTTT CASRRRTNTGELFF